This T cell receptor beta chain was identified during a study of PD-1 and CTLA-4 blockade in melanoma. Measured with immunoSEQ multiplex PCR; TCRdb has only the in-frame clones, and not every one. Among 31,000 or so clones, about 88% were seen once, and the ten largest hold 5% to 6.5%. This receptor was taken from a human donor with melanoma. This material consisted of CD8+ T cells from peripheral blood, taken from a patient given anti-PD-1 treatment.

The CDR3 nucleotides read TGTGCCAGCAGCTTGGGCGGTGGGGAAAAACTGTTTTTT. Protein sequence: CASSLGGGEKLFF. V and J are TRBV5-6 and TRBJ1-4; the D is unclear. The CDR3 is 13 residues long. Germline CDR1 is SGHDT and CDR2 is YYEEEE. Between the trimmed V and J ends, which lost 0 bases and 8 bases, there was a span of 8 bases.